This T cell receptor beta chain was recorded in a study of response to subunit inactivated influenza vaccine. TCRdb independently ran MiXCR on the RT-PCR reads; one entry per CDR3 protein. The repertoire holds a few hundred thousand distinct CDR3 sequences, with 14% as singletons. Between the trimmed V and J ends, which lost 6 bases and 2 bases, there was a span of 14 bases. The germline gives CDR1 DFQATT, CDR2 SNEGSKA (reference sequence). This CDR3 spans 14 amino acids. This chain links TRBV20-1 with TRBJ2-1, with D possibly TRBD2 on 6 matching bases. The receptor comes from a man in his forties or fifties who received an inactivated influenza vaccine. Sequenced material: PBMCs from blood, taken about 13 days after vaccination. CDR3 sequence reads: CSAGLPGAYNEQFF. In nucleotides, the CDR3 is TGCAGTGCAGGTCTACCGGGGGCCTACAATGAGCAGTTCTTC.